This T cell receptor beta chain originates from a study of shared T cell receptors in the human thymus. Germline lookup yields CDR1 LGHNA and CDR2 YSLEER. Trimming shortened V by 4 bases and J by 0 bases, and 6 bases separated the two germline ends. The CDR3 is 13 amino acids. The table came from immunoSEQ multiplex PCR; TCRdb's copy has only in-frame clones and leaves some out. The sample shows approximately 760,000 clones, around 85% of them seen only once. This clone was recorded a few times. These same records also appear under a second study, on human thymus T cells. That study adds: Biased V and J segment usage appeared in thymus and peripheral blood.

The chain carries TRBV4-3 and TRBJ1-1; D unclear. The TCR sequence derives from a girl under three years old with a congenital heart defect. The material sequenced was thymocytes. The CDR3 DNA is TGCGCCAGCAGCCGGAGTGTGAACACTGAAGCTTTCTTT. This gives the protein CASSRSVNTEAFF.